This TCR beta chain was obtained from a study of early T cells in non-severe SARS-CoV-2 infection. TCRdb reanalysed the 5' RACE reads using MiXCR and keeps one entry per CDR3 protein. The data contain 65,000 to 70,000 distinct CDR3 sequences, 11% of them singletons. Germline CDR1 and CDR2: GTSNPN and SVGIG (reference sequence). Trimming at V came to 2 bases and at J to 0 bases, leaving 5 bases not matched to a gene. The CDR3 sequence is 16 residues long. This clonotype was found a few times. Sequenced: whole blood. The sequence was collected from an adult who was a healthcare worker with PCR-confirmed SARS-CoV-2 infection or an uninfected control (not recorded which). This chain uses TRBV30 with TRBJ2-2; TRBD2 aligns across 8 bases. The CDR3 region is CAWSMREAPNTGELFF. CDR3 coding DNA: TGTGCCTGGAGTATGCGGGAGGCCCCGAACACCGGGGAGCTGTTTTTT.